The 13 T cell receptor beta chains below come from one sample, sequenced in a study of T cell clonotyping in hematopoietic cell transplantation. Sequencing was performed with immunoSEQ multiplex PCR; in TCRdb, only in-frame clones are kept and a portion is missing. Here the sample spans around 17,000 clones, 80% to 95% being singletons. The sample consisted of peripheral blood mononuclear cells. The receptors stem from a man aged 40-49 years in good health. Some clones in this sample may be carry-over from other donors' samples.

This chain links TRBV30 with TRBJ2-7; the D gene is possibly TRBD2 (6 bases). The V gene's germline CDR1 is GTSNPN and CDR2 SVGIG (reference sequence). The CDR3 is made up of 11 amino acids. DNA for the CDR3: TGTGTTAGCGGCCAGTCCTACGAGCAGTACTTC. Translated: CVSGQSYEQYF.

This rearrangement joins TRBV19 to TRBJ2-7; a possible D gene is TRBD1 (5 bases). Deletions cut 4 bases from V and 3 bases from J, with 7 bases between. CDR1 is LNHDA and CDR2 is SQIVND in the germline V gene (reference sequence). The CDR3 runs to 12 residues. CDR3 loop: CASSTGIYEQYF. The CDR3 nucleotides are TGTGCCAGTAGTACAGGGATCTACGAGCAGTACTTC.

The J gene is TRBJ2-1, the V gene TRBV29-1, with TRBD1 identical over 12 bases. CDR3 length equals 15 residues. From germline, CDR1 is SQVTM and CDR2 ANQGSEA. V was clipped by 2 bases and J by 7 bases; unmatched bases: 6. CDR3 protein: CSVESPGQGANEQFF. CDR3 bases: TGCAGCGTTGAATCGCCGGGACAGGGGGCAAATGAGCAGTTCTTC.

The V call is TRBV4-2, the J call TRBJ2-7; 11 bases line up with TRBD2. The V and J ends lost 0 bases and 3 bases, in that order; junction bases with no gene match: 4. The CDR3 totals 16 residues. In germline, CDR1 is LGHNA, CDR2 YNFKEQ. Here the CDR3 DNA reads TGTGCCAGCAGCCAAGACGATACTAGCGGGGGCTACGAGCAGTACTTC. Translated, it gives CASSQDDTSGGYEQYF.

The V call is TRBV30, the J call TRBJ2-3, with D perhaps given as TRBD1 or TRBD2 (5 bases each). This CDR3 spans 13 amino acids. Trimming cost V 2 bases and J 4 bases, with 10 bases left between them. Germline values: CDR1 GTSNPN, CDR2 SVGIG (reference sequence). The CDR3 is CAWSRDLADTQYF. The CDR3 DNA reads as TGTGCCTGGAGTCGGGACCTTGCAGATACGCAGTATTTT.

The chain combines TRBV29-1 with TRBJ1-2; possibly TRBD1 for D (6 bases). In germline, CDR1 is SQVTM, CDR2 ANQGSEA. The V gene lost 3 bases and the J gene lost 0 bases, with 14 bases spanning the gap. CDR3 length equals 15 residues. The CDR3 DNA is TGCAGCGTTGAGGTTCCGGGGGCTGCTAACTATGGCTACACCTTC. Translating it yields CSVEVPGAANYGYTF. Variable domain in full (rest from reference TRBV29-1 and TRBJ1-2): SAVISQKPSRDICQRGTSLTIQCQVDSQVTMMFWYRQQPGQSLTLIATANQGSEATYESGFVIDKFPISRPNLTFSTLTVSNMSPEDSSIYLCSVEVPGAANYGYTFGSGTRLTVV.

V usage is TRBV6-1 and J usage is TRBJ2-7; D is unresolved. Per germline, CDR1 MNHNS and CDR2 SASEGT. The CDR3 length is 9 residues. Trimming took off 10 bases at V and 9 bases at J, with 10 bases between the two ends. CDR3 amino acids: CATPPGQYF. Here the CDR3 DNA reads TGTGCCACACCCCCAGGGCAGTACTTC.

This clone appeared a single time. The chain uses TRBV11-3 and TRBJ1-6, with D maybe TRBD1 (5 bases). In germline, CDR1 is SGHNT, CDR2 YENEEA. The V end was cut by 3 bases, the J end by 5 bases, with 8 bases between. The CDR3 contains 14 residues. CDR3 residues: CASSFRGNNSPLHF. CDR3 DNA: TGTGCCAGCAGCTTTAGGGGAAATAATTCACCCCTCCACTTT.

This clone was recorded once. The chain carries TRBV5-6 and TRBJ2-1, with 9 positions matching TRBD2. J gave up 7 bases and V 0 bases, and 11 bases lay outside the gene matches. There are 17 residues in the CDR3. Germline-derived CDR1 and CDR2 are SGHDT and YYEEEE. CDR3: CASSLDLGGGAGNEQFF. Here the CDR3 DNA reads TGTGCCAGCAGCTTGGACCTAGGCGGGGGGGCTGGAAATGAGCAGTTCTTC. The variable domain in full, completed from reference TRBV5-6 and TRBJ2-1, reads DAGVTQSPTHLIKTRGQQVTLRCSPKSGHDTVSWYQQALGQGPQFIFQYYEEEERQRGNFPDRFSGHQFPNYSSELNVNALLLGDSALYLCASSLDLGGGAGNEQFFGPGTRLTVL.

This clone was counted between two and nine times. V usage is TRBV7-6 and J usage is TRBJ2-2, with TRBD2 identical over 14 bases. CDR1 and CDR2 from the germline V gene are SGHVS and FNYEAQ. The CDR3 consists of 20 residues. V lost 2 bases, J lost 0 bases, and 8 bases stayed unmatched. This CDR3 reads CASSLRGGLAGGTNTGELFF. Written as DNA, the CDR3 is TGTGCCAGCAGCTTAAGGGGAGGACTAGCGGGAGGAACGAACACCGGGGAGCTGTTTTTT.

The count of this clone is one. The chain links TRBV25-1 to TRBJ2-7, with 7 nucleotides matching TRBD2. This CDR3 spans 15 amino acids. Germline CDR1 reads MGHDK; CDR2 reads SYGVNS. Trimming removed 6 bases from V and 0 bases from J; junction bases left unmatched: 8. The CDR3, as DNA: TGTGCCAGCAGATCCTTGACTAGCCGCTCCTACGAGCAGTACTTC. Its translation: CASRSLTSRSYEQYF.

The chain carries TRBV30 and TRBJ2-1, with D possibly matching TRBD2 (6 bases). The germline V gene has CDR1 GTSNPN and CDR2 SVGIG (reference sequence). Trimming left V 3 bases short and J 2 bases short, with 8 bases between. The CDR3 consists of 13 residues. The CDR3 sequence is CAWSSGAYNEQFF. For the CDR3, the DNA is TGTGCCTGGAGCTCGGGGGCCTACAATGAGCAGTTCTTC.

This chain links TRBV12-5 with TRBJ1-1; unclear D gene. Germline V lookup: CDR1 LGHNT, CDR2 FRNRAP. Trimming pared 3 bases from V and 11 bases from J, leaving 10 bases between. CDR3 length: 11 amino acids. The CDR3: CASGFGLGAFF. For the CDR3, the DNA is TGTGCTAGTGGTTTTGGGTTAGGCGCTTTCTTT.